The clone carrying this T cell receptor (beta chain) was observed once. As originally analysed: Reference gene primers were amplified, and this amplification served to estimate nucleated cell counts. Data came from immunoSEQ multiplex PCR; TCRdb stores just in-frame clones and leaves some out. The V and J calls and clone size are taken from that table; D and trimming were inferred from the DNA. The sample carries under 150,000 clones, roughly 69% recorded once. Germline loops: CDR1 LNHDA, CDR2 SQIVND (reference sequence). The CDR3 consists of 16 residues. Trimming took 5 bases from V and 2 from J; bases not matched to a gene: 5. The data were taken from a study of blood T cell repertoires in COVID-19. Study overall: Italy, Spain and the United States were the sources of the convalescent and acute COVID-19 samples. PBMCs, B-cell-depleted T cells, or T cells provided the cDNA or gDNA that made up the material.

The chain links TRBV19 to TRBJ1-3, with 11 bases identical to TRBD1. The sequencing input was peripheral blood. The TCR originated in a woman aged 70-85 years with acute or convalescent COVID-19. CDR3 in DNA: TGTGCCAGTAGTGCCCGGACAGGGGGCCCTGGAAACACCATATATTTT. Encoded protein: CASSARTGGPGNTIYF.